Listed below are T cell receptor beta chains from one sample, sequenced in a study of blood T cell repertoires in COVID-19. Only in-frame clones appear in the TCRdb table, and some are missing; sequencing was by immunoSEQ multiplex PCR. This sample has about 90,000 clones, with 76% found just once. Sequencing was performed on peripheral blood. Receptors originate from a man between 65 and 85 years old with acute or convalescent COVID-19. CDR3s include the opening cysteine and the closing phenylalanine or tryptophan. The D gene is left open where the match is weak. Not every row has a clone size; where given, it reads once, few, many or a size class.

D: .
V: TRBV11-3
size: .
J: TRBJ2-3
DNA: TGTGCCAGCAGCCCCGAAGGGACACAGGGCGGAGATACGCAGTATTTT
CDR3: CASSPEGTQGGDTQYF

D: .
V: TRBV5-8
size: .
J: TRBJ2-5
DNA: TGTGCCAGCAGCTCACTACTGGAGACAGTTCAAGAGACCCAGTACTTC
CDR3: CASSSLLETVQETQYF

D: .
V: TRBV27
size: few
J: TRBJ2-1
DNA: TGTGCCAGCAGTTTTGGTCAGGGGCAGGCGGAGCAGTTCTTC
CDR3: CASSFGQGQAEQFF

D: TRBD1
V: TRBV27
size: .
J: TRBJ1-6
DNA: TGTGCCAGCAGTTCTGGGACAGGGCTGGCTAATTCACCCCTCCACTTT
CDR3: CASSSGTGLANSPLHF

D: .
V: TRBV3-1/TRBV3-2
size: .
J: TRBJ1-4
DNA: TGTGCCAGCAGCCAAGTAAAGGAGACAGGAGGAAGGGAAAAACTGTTTTTT
CDR3: CASSQVKETGGREKLFF

D: TRBD1
V: TRBV24-1
size: once
J: TRBJ2-5
DNA: TGTGCCACCAGTGAGCCAACCGGGACAGGGGATCTTGAGACCCAGTACTTC
CDR3: CATSEPTGTGDLETQYF

D: TRBD1
V: TRBV6-1
size: .
J: TRBJ2-5
DNA: TGTGCCAGCAGTGGCCGACAGGGGAAGTTCCAAGAGACCCAGTACTTC
CDR3: CASSGRQGKFQETQYF

D: TRBD1
V: TRBV6-1
size: .
J: TRBJ1-3
DNA: TGTGCCAGCAGTGAGGACAGGGTCACCTTCTCTGGAAACACCATATATTTT
CDR3: CASSEDRVTFSGNTIYF

D: .
V: TRBV5-1
size: .
J: TRBJ1-2
DNA: TGCGCCAGCAGCTTGGCGGCGGTCCAGGGGCACGGCTACACCTTC
CDR3: CASSLAAVQGHGYTF

D: TRBD1
V: TRBV5-1
size: .
J: TRBJ1-1
DNA: TGCGCCAGCAGCCCGCCAGGGGGCACTGAAGCTTTCTTT
CDR3: CASSPPGGTEAFF

D: TRBD1
V: TRBV4-1
size: .
J: TRBJ1-1
DNA: TGCGCCAGCAGCCAAGATCGCGGACAGGGGGCGAGGAGGTCTGAAGCTTTCTTT
CDR3: CASSQDRGQGARRSEAFF

D: TRBD1
V: TRBV6-5
size: .
J: TRBJ1-4
DNA: TGTGCCAGCAGGGACTGGACAGGCGCGGAAAAACTGTTTTTT
CDR3: CASRDWTGAEKLFF

D: .
V: TRBV28
size: .
J: TRBJ1-1
DNA: TGTGCCAGCAGTACTAGGCCAGGGGTGGACACTGAAGCTTTCTTT
CDR3: CASSTRPGVDTEAFF

D: .
V: TRBV5-1
size: many
J: TRBJ1-2
DNA: TGCGCCAGCAGCTTTGCCGAAGAGGGCTACACCTTC
CDR3: CASSFAEEGYTF

D: .
V: TRBV29-1
size: .
J: TRBJ2-5
DNA: TGCAGCGTTAATTTAGCAGGGATTCAAGAGACCCAGTACTTC
CDR3: CSVNLAGIQETQYF

D: TRBD1
V: TRBV4-1
size: .
J: TRBJ2-7
DNA: TGCGCCAGCAGCCAAGACCCAGGGGGCAAGAACGAGCAGTACTTC
CDR3: CASSQDPGGKNEQYF

D: TRBD1
V: TRBV6-5
size: .
J: TRBJ2-1
DNA: TGTGCCAGCGGGACAGGGGGCGGTGAGCAGTTCTTC
CDR3: CASGTGGGEQFF

D: .
V: TRBV7-2
size: once
J: TRBJ1-2
DNA: TGTGCCAGCAGCTTAGCGGGAGGGGCCTATGGCTACACCTTC
CDR3: CASSLAGGAYGYTF

D: .
V: TRBV5-1
size: few
J: TRBJ2-2
DNA: TGCGCCAGCAGGGGAAGCGGACAGCCCACCGGGGAGCTGTTTTTT
CDR3: CASRGSGQPTGELFF

D: .
V: TRBV25-1
size: few
J: TRBJ1-2
DNA: TGTGCCAGCAGAAAGGACGGGAGTAACTATGGCTACACCTTC
CDR3: CASRKDGSNYGYTF

D: TRBD1
V: TRBV19
size: .
J: TRBJ1-2
DNA: TGTGCCAGTAGTATTGAAACAGGGGGCTCTGGCTACACCTTC
CDR3: CASSIETGGSGYTF

D: TRBD1
V: TRBV7-2
size: .
J: TRBJ1-2
DNA: TGTGCCAGCAGCTTAGGACAGGGCGGTGGCTACACCTTC
CDR3: CASSLGQGGGYTF

D: TRBD1
V: TRBV6-5
size: .
J: TRBJ1-1
DNA: TGTGCCAGCAGTTACCGGGACAGGGGGTTCACTGAAGCTTTCTTT
CDR3: CASSYRDRGFTEAFF

D: TRBD1
V: TRBV5-4
size: .
J: TRBJ1-2
DNA: TGTGCCAGCAGCTTTGCCACCCTAGGACAGGGGGACATCTATGGCTACACCTTC
CDR3: CASSFATLGQGDIYGYTF

D: .
V: TRBV7-8
size: .
J: TRBJ1-5
DNA: TGTGCCAGCAGCTCCAGGGGCGGACAGCCCCAGCATTTT
CDR3: CASSSRGGQPQHF

D: .
V: TRBV7-2
size: .
J: TRBJ1-5
DNA: TGTGCCAGCAGCTTAGTGGAGGGCGCGCTCAATCAGCCCCAGCATTTT
CDR3: CASSLVEGALNQPQHF

D: .
V: TRBV2
size: many
J: TRBJ1-1
DNA: TGTGCCAGCAGTAGCCAGGGCTCTGAAGCTTTCTTT
CDR3: CASSSQGSEAFF

D: .
V: TRBV10-3
size: .
J: TRBJ2-1
DNA: TGTGCCATCAGTGAACAAGGGACAACCAATGAGCAGTTCTTC
CDR3: CAISEQGTTNEQFF

D: .
V: TRBV25-1
size: .
J: TRBJ1-2
DNA: TGTGCCAGCAGTGAATCAGGGGTATATGGCTACACCTTC
CDR3: CASSESGVYGYTF

D: TRBD2
V: TRBV2
size: .
J: TRBJ2-1
DNA: TGTGCCAGCAGTCTCCCGGGACTAGCGAATGAGCAGTTCTTC
CDR3: CASSLPGLANEQFF

D: .
V: TRBV2
size: .
J: TRBJ1-2
DNA: TGTGCCAGCGAAAGCCGGGGTAACTATGGCTACACCTTC
CDR3: CASESRGNYGYTF

D: TRBD2
V: TRBV5-1
size: .
J: TRBJ2-7
DNA: TGCGCCAGCAGCTTCGGGGTAGCGGGGCTGTCCTACGAGCAGTACTTC
CDR3: CASSFGVAGLSYEQYF

D: TRBD1
V: TRBV28
size: once
J: TRBJ1-6
DNA: TGTGCCAGCAGTTCCTTGGACAGGTACCGAACGAATTCACCCCTCCACTTT
CDR3: CASSSLDRYRTNSPLHF

D: TRBD2
V: TRBV7-3
size: .
J: TRBJ2-3
DNA: TGTGCCAGCAGCTTAGAGGGACTAGCGGGGGGGCCTTATACGCAGTATTTT
CDR3: CASSLEGLAGGPYTQYF

D: .
V: TRBV18
size: few
J: TRBJ2-1
DNA: TGTGCCAGCTCACCACCGGAGGGATCCTACAATGAGCAGTTCTTC
CDR3: CASSPPEGSYNEQFF

D: TRBD2
V: TRBV5-1
size: .
J: TRBJ2-4
DNA: TGCGCCAGCAGCTTCGGGACTCCCCGGGGGGATCAGTACTTC
CDR3: CASSFGTPRGDQYF

D: .
V: TRBV4-1
size: .
J: TRBJ1-5
DNA: TGCGCCAGCAGCCAAGATCAGGGGCCGAATCAGCCCCAGCATTTT
CDR3: CASSQDQGPNQPQHF

D: TRBD1
V: TRBV19
size: .
J: TRBJ2-5
DNA: TGTGCCAGTAGTATCAACAGGGGAGAAGAGACCCAGTACTTC
CDR3: CASSINRGEETQYF

D: TRBD2
V: TRBV2
size: .
J: TRBJ2-1
DNA: TGTGCCAGCACTGAAAGCGGGGGTCAGTCTAATGAGCAGTTCTTC
CDR3: CASTESGGQSNEQFF

D: .
V: TRBV5-1
size: .
J: TRBJ2-1
DNA: TGCGCCAGCAGCCGACAGGTGTCCTACAATGAGCAGTTCTTC
CDR3: CASSRQVSYNEQFF

D: TRBD2
V: TRBV27
size: once
J: TRBJ2-3
DNA: TGTGCCAGCAGTCCCCGGACTAGCGGGAGGTCCACAGATACGCAGTATTTT
CDR3: CASSPRTSGRSTDTQYF

D: .
V: TRBV2
size: .
J: TRBJ1-2
DNA: TGTGCCAGCAGTGAAGTTGGAGCTAACTATGGCTACACCTTC
CDR3: CASSEVGANYGYTF

D: .
V: TRBV3-1/TRBV3-2
size: .
J: TRBJ2-2
DNA: TGTGCCAGCACTCTATGGGGGCCCACCGGGGAGCTGTTTTTT
CDR3: CASTLWGPTGELFF

D: TRBD2
V: TRBV12-3/TRBV12-4
size: .
J: TRBJ2-5
DNA: TGTGCCAGCAGTTTAGGCGGGGGGGGCCAGTACTTC
CDR3: CASSLGGGGQYF

D: .
V: TRBV6-1
size: .
J: TRBJ1-2
DNA: TGTGCCAGCAGTGCCTTTTCAGGGGTCGCAAACTATGGCTACACCTTC
CDR3: CASSAFSGVANYGYTF

D: .
V: TRBV3-1/TRBV3-2
size: .
J: TRBJ1-4
DNA: TGTGCCAGCAGCCAAGTCTCGGGGACAACTAATGAAAAACTGTTTTTT
CDR3: CASSQVSGTTNEKLFF

D: .
V: TRBV20-1
size: .
J: TRBJ2-5
DNA: TGCAGTGCTAGTGAACCTGGAGGAGAGACCCAGTACTTC
CDR3: CSASEPGGETQYF